The 2 T cell receptor beta chains given below trace back to one sample, sequenced in a study of cytomegalovirus exposure and HLA in healthy donors. Primers for the PCR totalled 60 Vbeta and 13 Jbeta. Profiling relied on immunoSEQ multiplex PCR, and the TCRdb table lists in-frame clones only, not all of them. The sample has around 130,000 clones; around four fifths are singletons. Sequenced material: PBMCs. The receptors shown here come from a man aged 25 to 40 in good health and CMV-seronegative.

The J gene is TRBJ2-5, the V gene TRBV29-1; 12 positions match TRBD2. Germline CDR1 and CDR2: SQVTM and ANQGSEA. The trim removed 5 bases at V and 1 base at J, leaving 5 bases unmatched. The CDR3 sequence is 15 residues long. The CDR3 DNA reads as TGCAGCGTTCCGCTAGCGGGAGGGCTCCAAGAGACCCAGTACTTC. Protein sequence: CSVPLAGGLQETQYF.

The chain has TRBV5-1 and TRBJ1-4; D gene uncertain. The CDR3 is made up of 14 amino acids. The V end lost 6 bases, the J end lost 4 bases, and 13 bases lay between the germline ends. Germline V CDR1 and CDR2: SGHRS, YFSETQ. The CDR3 loop reads CASKEGRGNEKLFF. CDR3 nucleotide sequence: TGCGCCAGCAAGGAAGGACGGGGTAATGAAAAACTGTTTTTT.